This T cell receptor (beta chain) was identified in a study of blood T cell repertoires in COVID-19. Study-wide context: The study drew acute and convalescent COVID-19 samples from the United States, Italy and Spain. Sources were T cells, B-cell-depleted T cells, or PBMCs; the material itself was cDNA or gDNA.

How the authors handled the data: Reference gene primer amplification in the assay estimated nucleated cell counts. Method: immunoSEQ multiplex PCR; TCRdb's copy keeps in-frame clones and lacks some. V and J calls and clone size are as listed in that table; D and trimming were resolved from the DNA. In the table there are 290,000 or so clones, 87% of which are singletons. The ends lost 5 bases at V and 2 bases at J; junction bases unmatched: 2. CDR1 and CDR2 (germline): MNHEY, SMNVEV (reference sequence). The CDR3 sequence is 14 residues long. Specimen: peripheral blood. The clonotype was recovered from a man in his late teens or twenties with active or convalescent COVID-19. The chain combines TRBV27 with TRBJ2-3; TRBD2 agrees at 9 bases. The CDR3, as DNA: TGTGCCAGCAGTATAGCGGGGGACACAGATACGCAGTATTTT. Translation gives CASSIAGDTDTQYF.